A single sample gave rise to the 10 T cell receptor beta chains below, sequenced in a study of blood T cell repertoires in COVID-19. Repertoires were generated with immunoSEQ multiplex PCR, while TCRdb's copy carries only in-frame clones and drops some. The sample has 130,000 or so clones, around 88% seen once. Sample: peripheral blood. Receptors were obtained from a woman aged 60 to 75 with acute or convalescent COVID-19.

This clone has a single count. This rearrangement joins TRBV29-1 to TRBJ1-5; 7 nucleotides align to TRBD1. This CDR3 has 14 amino acids. The V gene's germline CDR1 is SQVTM and CDR2 ANQGSEA. Trimming removed 7 bases from V and 4 bases from J; junction bases left unmatched: 10. CDR3 residues: CSAAQGSANQPQHF. The DNA for the CDR3 is TGCAGCGCAGCACAGGGGTCGGCGAATCAGCCCCAGCATTTT.

This rearrangement joins TRBV7-2 to TRBJ1-5; tentative D call: TRBD1 (6 bases). The germline CDR1 and CDR2 sequences are SGHTA and FQGNSA. V lost 5 bases and J lost 4, with 9 bases in between. The CDR3 contains 13 residues. The CDR3: CASSTDSNQPQHF. DNA of the CDR3: TGTGCCAGCAGCACGGACAGTAATCAGCCCCAGCATTTT.

This clone showed up just once. The gene calls are TRBV2 and TRBJ1-1; D is uncertain. Germline V gene sequence: CDR1 SNHLY, CDR2 FYNNEI. The V and J ends lost 8 bases and 1 base respectively, with 14 bases between them. The CDR3 has 14 residues. The DNA of the CDR3 is TGTGCCAGCCGCGTAATCGGAGAGAACACTGAAGCTTTCTTT. Amino acid sequence: CASRVIGENTEAFF.

This clone turned up a few times. The V and J genes are TRBV30 and TRBJ1-5; D gene ambiguous. The CDR3 extends over 16 amino acids. V was shortened by 0 bases and J by 1 base, with 13 bases between the two germline ends. CDR1 and CDR2 (germline): GTSNPN, SVGIG (reference sequence). CDR3 nucleotide sequence: TGTGCCTGGAGTGTAAAAGGGAGTGACAGCAATCAGCCCCAGCATTTT. This encodes CAWSVKGSDSNQPQHF.

V is TRBV2 and J is TRBJ1-5; the D gene is possibly TRBD1 (5 bases). The CDR3 extends over 15 amino acids. V lost 6 bases and J 6 bases, leaving 18 bases between the germline ends. Germline V CDR1 and CDR2: SNHLY, FYNNEI. The DNA for the CDR3 is TGTGCCAGCAGCCGAGAAGACAGTAAGGCTCAGCCCCAGCATTTT. As protein: CASSREDSKAQPQHF.

The chain carries TRBV7-9 and TRBJ2-7; D is perhaps TRBD2 (5 bases). The CDR3 covers 16 residues. V was trimmed by 2 bases and J by 0 bases, leaving 14 bases between them. Germline V gene sequence: CDR1 SEHNR, CDR2 FQNEAQ (reference sequence). Written as DNA, the CDR3 is TGTGCCAGCAGCTTATCTGAACGGGGTAGCTCCTACGAGCAGTACTTC. Translating gives CASSLSERGSSYEQYF.

CDR3 sequence (DNA): TGCGCCAGCAGCCCGGGACAGGGCTACTATGGCTACACCTTC. Translated, it gives CASSPGQGYYGYTF. The V call is TRBV5-1, the J call TRBJ1-2, with 9 bases identical to TRBD1. CDR1 and CDR2 from the germline V gene are SGHRS and YFSETQ. V dropped 4 bases and J dropped 3; count of bases not matched to a gene: 4. The CDR3 has 14 residues.

This CDR3 reads CASSLRGGNNNSPLHF. The CDR3 nucleotides are TGTGCCAGCAGCTTACGGGGAGGGAACAATAATTCACCCCTCCACTTT. The rearrangement uses TRBV7-2 and TRBJ1-6, with D uncertain. Germline assignment: CDR1 SGHTA and CDR2 FQGNSA. V was pared by 2 bases and J by 5 bases, with 13 bases between. CDR3 size: 16 residues.

The chain carries TRBV5-1 and TRBJ1-1; maybe TRBD1 (5 bases). Germline assignment: CDR1 SGHRS and CDR2 YFSETQ. The CDR3 length is 16 residues. V was pared by 2 bases and J by 4 bases, with 18 bases between. Here the CDR3 DNA reads TGCGCCAGCAGCTTCTCCCTCGGAGGGGCGGGCACTGAAGCTTTCTTT. Its protein is CASSFSLGGAGTEAFF.

The chain combines TRBV30 with TRBJ1-3; 11 bases match TRBD1. The germline CDR1 and CDR2 sequences are GTSNPN and SVGIG (reference sequence). CDR3 length: 15 amino acids. With 1 base clipped from V and 2 bases from J, the junction kept 1 base outside the gene matches. The CDR3 DNA is TGTGCCTGGAGTGGGGGACAGGGGGCTGGAAACACCATATATTTT. Translation gives CAWSGGQGAGNTIYF. The full variable domain, with the rest looked up from reference TRBV30 and TRBJ1-3, is SQTIHQWPATLVQPVGSPLSLECTVEGTSNPNLYWYRQAAGRGLQLLFYSVGIGQISSEVPQNLSASRPQDRQFILSSKKLLLSDSGFYLCAWSGGQGAGNTIYFGEGSWLTVV.